This entry concerns a single TCR beta chain. The data were taken from a study of T cell clones after liver transplantation. On the study more broadly: In this trial, immunosuppression withdrawal was attempted within 2 years of liver transplant. A pre-transplant mixed lymphocyte reaction with TCRbeta sequencing defined graft-donor-reactive clones followed in post-transplant blood. Graft-donor-reactive sequences were compared with third-party-reactive TCRbeta sequences from pre-transplant mixed lymphocyte reactions.

Sequenced by immunoSEQ multiplex PCR; TCRdb stores in-frame clones only, minus some. The table includes approximately 19,000 clones, 80% detected once. This CDR3 spans 15 amino acids. From germline, CDR1 is SGHVS and CDR2 FNYEAQ. Trimming cost V 1 base and J 5 bases, with 11 bases left between them. V is TRBV7-6 and J is TRBJ1-4; possibly TRBD1 for D (6 bases). This TCR was sampled from a human patient who received a liver transplant. A share of the T cells may be of graft donor origin. Source: CD8+ T cells from blood, taken less than 50 months after liver transplant. CDR3 in amino acids: CASSLEWQGNEKLFF. The CDR3 DNA reads TGTGCCAGCAGCTTAGAGTGGCAGGGGAATGAAAAACTGTTTTTT.